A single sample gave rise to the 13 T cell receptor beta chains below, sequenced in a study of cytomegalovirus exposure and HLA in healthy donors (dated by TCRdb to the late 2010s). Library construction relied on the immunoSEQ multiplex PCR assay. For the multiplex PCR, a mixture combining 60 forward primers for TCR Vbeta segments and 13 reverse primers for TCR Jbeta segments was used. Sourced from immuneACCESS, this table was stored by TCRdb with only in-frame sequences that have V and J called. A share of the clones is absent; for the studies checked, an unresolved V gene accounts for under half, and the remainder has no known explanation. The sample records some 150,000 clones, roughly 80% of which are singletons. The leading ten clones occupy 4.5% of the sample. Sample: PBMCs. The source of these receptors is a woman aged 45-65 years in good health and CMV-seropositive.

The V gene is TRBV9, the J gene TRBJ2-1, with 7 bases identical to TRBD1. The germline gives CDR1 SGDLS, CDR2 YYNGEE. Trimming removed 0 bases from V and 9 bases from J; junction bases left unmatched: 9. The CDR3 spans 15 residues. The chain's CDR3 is CASSVGATGYGEQFF. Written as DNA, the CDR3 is TGTGCCAGCAGCGTAGGGGCGACAGGGTACGGTGAGCAGTTCTTC.

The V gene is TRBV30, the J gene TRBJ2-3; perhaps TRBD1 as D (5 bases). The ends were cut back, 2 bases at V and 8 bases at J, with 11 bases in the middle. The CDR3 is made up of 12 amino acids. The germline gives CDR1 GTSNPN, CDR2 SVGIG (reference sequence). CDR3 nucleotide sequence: TGTGCCTGGAGTCAGGGCCCCCCTACGCAGTATTTT. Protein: CAWSQGPPTQYF.

The CDR3 region is CASSQEGQIYGYTF. The CDR3, as DNA: TGCGCCAGCAGCCAAGAGGGACAGATCTATGGCTACACCTTC. This chain joins TRBV4-1 and TRBJ1-2; TRBD1 matches 7 bases. With V trimmed by 0 bases and J by 4 bases, 2 bases remained unmatched. The CDR3 length is 14 residues. The germline gives CDR1 MGHRA, CDR2 YSYEKL.

The CDR3 region is CASRNSGFYYEQYF. DNA for the CDR3: TGTGCCAGCAGGAATAGCGGGTTTTACTACGAGCAGTACTTC. The chain has TRBV6-5 and TRBJ2-7; 7 bases are a match to TRBD2. The trim removed 6 bases at V and 3 bases at J, leaving 8 bases unmatched. Germline V CDR1 and CDR2: MNHEY, SVGAGI. There are 14 residues in the CDR3.

The CDR3 is CASSPRTGVGGAKNIQYF. DNA for the CDR3: TGTGCCAGCAGTCCCCGGACAGGGGTTGGGGGAGCCAAAAACATTCAGTACTTC. The chain recombines TRBV27 with TRBJ2-4, with 9 bases fitting TRBD1. This CDR3 is 18 amino acids long. V gave up 5 bases and J gave up 0 bases; unmatched junction bases: 11. Germline values: CDR1 MNHEY, CDR2 SMNVEV (reference sequence).

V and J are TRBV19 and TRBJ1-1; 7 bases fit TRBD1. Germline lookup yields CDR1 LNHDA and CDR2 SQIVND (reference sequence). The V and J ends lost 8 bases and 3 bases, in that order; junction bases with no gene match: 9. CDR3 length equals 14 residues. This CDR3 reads CASLTGSKYTEAFF. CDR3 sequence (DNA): TGTGCCAGTCTGACAGGGAGTAAATACACTGAAGCTTTCTTT.

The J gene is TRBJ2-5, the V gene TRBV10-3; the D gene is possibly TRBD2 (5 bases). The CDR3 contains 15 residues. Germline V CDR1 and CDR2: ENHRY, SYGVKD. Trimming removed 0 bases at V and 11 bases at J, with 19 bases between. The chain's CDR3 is CAISESGAGRGEQYF. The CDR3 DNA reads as TGTGCCATCAGTGAGTCGGGCGCAGGCCGGGGAGAGCAGTACTTC.

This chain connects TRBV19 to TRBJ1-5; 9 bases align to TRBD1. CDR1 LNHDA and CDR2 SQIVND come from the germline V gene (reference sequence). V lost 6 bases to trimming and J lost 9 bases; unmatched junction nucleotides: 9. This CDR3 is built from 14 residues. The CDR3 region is CASSSRDRALPQHF. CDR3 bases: TGTGCCAGTAGCTCCCGGGACAGGGCGTTGCCCCAGCATTTT.

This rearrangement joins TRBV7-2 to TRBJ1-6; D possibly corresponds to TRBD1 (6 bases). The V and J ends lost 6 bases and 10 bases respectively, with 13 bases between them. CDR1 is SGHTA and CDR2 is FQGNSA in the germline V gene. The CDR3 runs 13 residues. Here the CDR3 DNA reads TGTGCCAGCAGACAGGGTCGAGAGTCACCCCTCCACTTT. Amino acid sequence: CASRQGRESPLHF.

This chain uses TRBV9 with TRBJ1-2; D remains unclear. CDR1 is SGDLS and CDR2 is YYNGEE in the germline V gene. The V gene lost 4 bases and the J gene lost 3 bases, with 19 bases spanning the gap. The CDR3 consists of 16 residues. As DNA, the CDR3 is TGTGCCAGCAGCCGCGGCGGGTTCGTTGGGGACTATGGCTACACCTTC. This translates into CASSRGGFVGDYGYTF.

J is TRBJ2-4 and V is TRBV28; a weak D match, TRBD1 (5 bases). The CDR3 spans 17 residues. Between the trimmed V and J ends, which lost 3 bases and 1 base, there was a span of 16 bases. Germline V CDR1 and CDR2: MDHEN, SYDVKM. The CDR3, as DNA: TGTGCCAGCAGTTTGAATGGGGCACTTGGGGCCAAAAACATTCAGTACTTC. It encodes CASSLNGALGAKNIQYF.

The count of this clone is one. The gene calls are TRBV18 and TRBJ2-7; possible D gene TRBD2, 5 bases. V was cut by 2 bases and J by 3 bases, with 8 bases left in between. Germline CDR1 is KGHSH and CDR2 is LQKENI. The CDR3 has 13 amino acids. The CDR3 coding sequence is TGTGCCAGCTCACCAGGACTGAACTACGAGCAGTACTTC. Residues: CASSPGLNYEQYF.

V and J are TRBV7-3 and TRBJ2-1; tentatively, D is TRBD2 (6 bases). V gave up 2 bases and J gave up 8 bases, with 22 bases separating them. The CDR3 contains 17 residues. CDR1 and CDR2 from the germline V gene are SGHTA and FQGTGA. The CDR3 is CASSLGLASATEDEQFF. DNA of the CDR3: TGTGCCAGCAGCTTAGGATTAGCTAGCGCGACCGAGGATGAGCAGTTCTTC.